This paragraph reports one T cell receptor beta chain. The data were produced by immunoSEQ multiplex PCR, yet TCRdb's version contains in-frame clones alone and is incomplete. This sample yields about 60,000 clones, of which around 85% are seen a single time; approximately 20% belongs to the top ten. The data originate from a study of T cell responses to AZD1222 COVID-19 vaccine. The germline V and J ends were trimmed by 4 bases and 5 bases, with 11 bases remaining between them. Looked up from germline, CDR1 is MNHEY and CDR2 is SVGAGI. This CDR3 is 14 amino acids long. Sample: peripheral blood, taken on day 0 of MenACWY control vaccination. This TCR was recovered from an adult in good health. The chain is built from TRBV6-5 and TRBJ2-2, with D tentatively TRBD1 (6 bases). The CDR3 sequence is CASSSGHLTGELFF. The CDR3 DNA reads as TGTGCCAGCAGTTCGGGACATCTGACCGGGGAGCTGTTTTTT.